The rows below give T cell receptor beta chains drawn from one sample of a study of T cell responses to AZD1222 COVID-19 vaccine. Only in-frame clones appear in the TCRdb table, and some are missing; sequencing was by immunoSEQ multiplex PCR. The table includes approximately 140,000 clones, around 88% detected once. The input for sequencing was peripheral blood, taken on day 0 of AZD1222 vaccination. The receptors were sampled from an adult in good health. CDR3s include the opening cysteine and the closing phenylalanine or tryptophan. Each record gives: clone size, V gene, D gene, CDR3 length, J gene, CDR3 protein, CDR3 DNA. The D gene is left open where the match is weak. Some rows have no size entry. The others give once, few or many, or a class for an expanded clone.

.	TRBV12-3/TRBV12-4	.	13	TRBJ1-2	CASSLQVNYGYTF	TGTGCCAGCAGTTTGCAGGTTAACTATGGCTACACCTTC
.	TRBV2	.	16	TRBJ2-7	CASSEGGWAGSYEQYF	TGTGCCAGCAGTGAAGGGGGGTGGGCAGGTTCCTACGAGCAGTACTTC
.	TRBV5-1	.	14	TRBJ2-7	CASSLFQGPYEQYF	TGCGCCAGCAGCTTGTTTCAGGGCCCCTACGAGCAGTACTTC
.	TRBV11-2	TRBD2	17	TRBJ2-7	CASSLVGERGGRNEQYF	TGTGCCAGCAGCTTAGTTGGTGAGCGGGGGGGGCGCAACGAGCAGTACTTC
.	TRBV7-8	TRBD2	14	TRBJ2-1	CASSRGVGFNEQFF	TGTGCCAGCAGCCGGGGGGTCGGATTCAATGAGCAGTTCTTC
.	TRBV24-1	.	14	TRBJ2-3	CATSDFPSTDTQYF	TGTGCCACCAGTGATTTTCCTAGCACAGATACGCAGTATTTT
few	TRBV3-1/TRBV3-2	.	15	TRBJ1-4	CASSQDRGANEKLFF	TGTGCCAGCAGCCAAGACAGGGGTGCTAATGAAAAACTGTTTTTT
.	TRBV6-2/TRBV6-3	.	13	TRBJ2-1	CASSLRDGNEQFF	TGTGCCAGCAGCCTCCGGGACGGAAATGAGCAGTTCTTC
.	TRBV6-5	.	15	TRBJ1-1	CASSYGRDTNTEAFF	TGTGCCAGCAGTTACGGGCGGGACACGAACACTGAAGCTTTCTTT
.	TRBV2	TRBD1	15	TRBJ1-2	CASSEALQGAGGYTF	TGTGCCAGCAGTGAAGCGCTTCAGGGGGCAGGTGGCTACACCTTC
.	TRBV6-5	.	15	TRBJ1-6	CASSFQGESESPLHF	TGTGCCAGCAGTTTCCAAGGGGAATCGGAATCACCCCTCCACTTT
.	TRBV28	.	14	TRBJ1-1	CASSQPLVTPEAFF	TGTGCCAGCAGTCAACCCTTGGTGACGCCTGAAGCTTTCTTT
.	TRBV11-2	.	15	TRBJ1-1	CASSSTQGRVTEAFF	TGTGCCAGCAGCTCAACGCAAGGGAGGGTAACTGAAGCTTTCTTT
once	TRBV6-6	.	15	TRBJ2-7	CASSPGWNTAYEQYF	TGTGCCAGCAGCCCTGGTTGGAACACTGCCTACGAGCAGTACTTC
.	TRBV15	.	15	TRBJ2-7	CATSRDRQGSEEQYF	TGTGCCACCAGCAGAGATCGGCAGGGGAGTGAAGAGCAGTACTTC
.	TRBV5-5	TRBD1	16	TRBJ2-3	CASSSQGGLRTDTQYF	TGTGCCAGCAGCTCACAGGGGGGACTTAGGACAGATACGCAGTATTTT
.	TRBV7-9	.	14	TRBJ1-2	CASSLEQGNYGYTF	TGTGCCAGCAGCTTAGAACAGGGAAACTATGGCTACACCTTC
few	TRBV21-1	.	20	TRBJ1-5	CASSKGSRTAPCSPNQPQHF	TGTGCCAGCAGCAAAGGATCGAGGACAGCCCCATGTAGCCCCAATCAGCCCCAGCATTTT
.	TRBV3-1/TRBV3-2	.	13	TRBJ1-2	CASSQVAGSGYTF	TGTGCCAGCAGCCAAGTCGCGGGCAGTGGCTACACCTTC
few	TRBV7-9	TRBD1	12	TRBJ1-1	CASSFDRGGAFF	TGTGCCAGCAGCTTCGACAGGGGGGGAGCTTTCTTT
few	TRBV6-5	.	11	TRBJ1-2	CASLSNYGYTF	TGTGCCAGCCTGAGCAACTATGGCTACACCTTC
.	TRBV11-2	.	16	TRBJ2-1	CASSLDVGFSYNEQFF	TGTGCCAGCAGCTTAGACGTCGGTTTCTCCTACAATGAGCAGTTCTTC
.	TRBV27	.	15	TRBJ2-1	CASSGLGHPYNEQFF	TGTGCCAGCAGTGGCTTGGGACATCCCTACAATGAGCAGTTCTTC
.	TRBV7-9	.	14	TRBJ1-3	CASSSGLSGNTIYF	TGTGCCAGCAGCTCGGGCCTCTCTGGAAACACCATATATTTT
.	TRBV19	.	13	TRBJ1-1	CASSTGMNTEAFF	TGTGCCAGTAGTACAGGTATGAACACTGAAGCTTTCTTT